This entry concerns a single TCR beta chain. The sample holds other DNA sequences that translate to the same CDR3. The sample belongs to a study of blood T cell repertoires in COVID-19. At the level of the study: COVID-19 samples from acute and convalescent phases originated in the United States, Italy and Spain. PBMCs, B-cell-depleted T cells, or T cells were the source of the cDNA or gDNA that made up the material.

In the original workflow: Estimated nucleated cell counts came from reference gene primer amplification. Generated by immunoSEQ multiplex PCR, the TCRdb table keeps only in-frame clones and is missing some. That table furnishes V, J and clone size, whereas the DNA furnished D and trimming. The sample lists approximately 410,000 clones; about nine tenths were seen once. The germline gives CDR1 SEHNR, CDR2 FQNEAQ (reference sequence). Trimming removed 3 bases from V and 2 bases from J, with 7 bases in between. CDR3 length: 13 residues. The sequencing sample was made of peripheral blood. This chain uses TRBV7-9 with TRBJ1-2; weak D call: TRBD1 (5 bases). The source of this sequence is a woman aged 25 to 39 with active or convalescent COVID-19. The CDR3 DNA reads TGTGCCAGCAGCTTCGACAGCAACTATGGCTACACCTTC. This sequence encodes CASSFDSNYGYTF.